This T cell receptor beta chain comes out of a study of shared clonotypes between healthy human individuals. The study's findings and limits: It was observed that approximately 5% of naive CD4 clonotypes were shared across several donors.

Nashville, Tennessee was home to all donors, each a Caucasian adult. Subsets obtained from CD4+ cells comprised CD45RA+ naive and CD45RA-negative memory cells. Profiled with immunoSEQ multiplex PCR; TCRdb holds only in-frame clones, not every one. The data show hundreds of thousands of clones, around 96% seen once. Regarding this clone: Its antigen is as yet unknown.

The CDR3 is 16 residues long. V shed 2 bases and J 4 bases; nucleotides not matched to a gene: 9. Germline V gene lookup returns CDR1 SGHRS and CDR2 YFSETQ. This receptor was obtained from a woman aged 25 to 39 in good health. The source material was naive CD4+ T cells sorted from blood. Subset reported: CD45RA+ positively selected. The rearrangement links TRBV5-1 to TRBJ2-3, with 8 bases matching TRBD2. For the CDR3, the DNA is TGCGCCAGCAGCTTCAGGGCGGGAGGATATGCAGATACGCAGTATTTT. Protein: CASSFRAGGYADTQYF.